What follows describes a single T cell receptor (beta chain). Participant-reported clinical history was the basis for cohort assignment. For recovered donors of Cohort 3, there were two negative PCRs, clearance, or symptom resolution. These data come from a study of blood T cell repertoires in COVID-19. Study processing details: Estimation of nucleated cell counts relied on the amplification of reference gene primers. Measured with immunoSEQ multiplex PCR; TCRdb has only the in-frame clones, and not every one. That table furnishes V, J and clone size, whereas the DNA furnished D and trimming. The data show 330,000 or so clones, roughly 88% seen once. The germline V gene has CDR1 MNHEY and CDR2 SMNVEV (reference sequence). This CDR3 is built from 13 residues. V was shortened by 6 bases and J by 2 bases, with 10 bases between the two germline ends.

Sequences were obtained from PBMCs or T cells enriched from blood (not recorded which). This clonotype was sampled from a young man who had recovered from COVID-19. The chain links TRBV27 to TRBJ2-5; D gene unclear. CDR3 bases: TGTGCCAGCAGCTTCGGTACGCAAGAGACCCAGTACTTC. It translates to CASSFGTQETQYF.